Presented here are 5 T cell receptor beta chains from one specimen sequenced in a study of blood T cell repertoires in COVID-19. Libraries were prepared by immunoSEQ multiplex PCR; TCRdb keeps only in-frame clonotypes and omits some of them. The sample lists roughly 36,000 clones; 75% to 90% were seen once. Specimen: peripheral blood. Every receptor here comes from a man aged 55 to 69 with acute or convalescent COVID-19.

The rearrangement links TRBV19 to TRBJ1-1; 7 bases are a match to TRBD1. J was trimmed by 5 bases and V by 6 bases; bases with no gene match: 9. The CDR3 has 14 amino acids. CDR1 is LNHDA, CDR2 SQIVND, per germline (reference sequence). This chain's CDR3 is CASRPQGVRTEAFF. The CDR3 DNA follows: TGTGCCAGTAGACCTCAGGGGGTCCGGACTGAAGCTTTCTTT.

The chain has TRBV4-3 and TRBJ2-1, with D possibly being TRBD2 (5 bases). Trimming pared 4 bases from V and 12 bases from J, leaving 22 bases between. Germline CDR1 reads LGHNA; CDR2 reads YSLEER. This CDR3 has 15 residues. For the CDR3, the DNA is TGCGCCAGCAGCCGCGTCGGGGTAACATCAAGGGCGCAGTTCTTC. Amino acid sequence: CASSRVGVTSRAQFF.

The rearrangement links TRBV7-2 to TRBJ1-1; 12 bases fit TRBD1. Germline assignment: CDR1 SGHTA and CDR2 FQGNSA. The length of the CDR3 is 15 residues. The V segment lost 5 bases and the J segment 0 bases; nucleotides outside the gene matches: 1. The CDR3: CASSRDRGLNTEAFF. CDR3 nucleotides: TGTGCCAGCAGCCGGGACAGGGGGCTGAACACTGAAGCTTTCTTT.

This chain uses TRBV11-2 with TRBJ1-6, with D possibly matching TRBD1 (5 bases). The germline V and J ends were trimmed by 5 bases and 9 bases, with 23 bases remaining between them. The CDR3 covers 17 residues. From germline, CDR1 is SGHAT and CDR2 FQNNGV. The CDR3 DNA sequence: TGTGCCAGCAGCCCCCAGGTCGGGGGTTGGGTCGGTTCACCCCTCCACTTT. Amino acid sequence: CASSPQVGGWVGSPLHF.

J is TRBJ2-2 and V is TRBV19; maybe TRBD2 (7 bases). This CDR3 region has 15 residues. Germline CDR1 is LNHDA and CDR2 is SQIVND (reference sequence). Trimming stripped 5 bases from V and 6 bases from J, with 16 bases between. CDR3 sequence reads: CASSLLGGVAGELFF. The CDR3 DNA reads TGTGCCAGTAGTTTGTTAGGGGGGGTCGCCGGGGAGCTGTTTTTT.